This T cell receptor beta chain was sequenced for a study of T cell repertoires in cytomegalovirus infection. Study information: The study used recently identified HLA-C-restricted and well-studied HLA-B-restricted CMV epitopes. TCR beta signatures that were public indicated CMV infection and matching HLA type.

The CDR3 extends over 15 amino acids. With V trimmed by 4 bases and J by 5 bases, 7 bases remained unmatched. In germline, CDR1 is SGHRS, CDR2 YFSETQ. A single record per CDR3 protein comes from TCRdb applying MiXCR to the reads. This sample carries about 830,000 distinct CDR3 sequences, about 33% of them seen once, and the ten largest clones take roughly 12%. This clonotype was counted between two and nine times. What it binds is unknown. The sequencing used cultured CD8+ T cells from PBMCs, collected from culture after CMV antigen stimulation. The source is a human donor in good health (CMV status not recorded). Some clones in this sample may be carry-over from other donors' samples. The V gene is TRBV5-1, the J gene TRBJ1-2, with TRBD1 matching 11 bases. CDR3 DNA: TGCGCCAGCAGCACCGGGACAGGGGGGACATATGGCTACACCTTC. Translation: CASSTGTGGTYGYTF.